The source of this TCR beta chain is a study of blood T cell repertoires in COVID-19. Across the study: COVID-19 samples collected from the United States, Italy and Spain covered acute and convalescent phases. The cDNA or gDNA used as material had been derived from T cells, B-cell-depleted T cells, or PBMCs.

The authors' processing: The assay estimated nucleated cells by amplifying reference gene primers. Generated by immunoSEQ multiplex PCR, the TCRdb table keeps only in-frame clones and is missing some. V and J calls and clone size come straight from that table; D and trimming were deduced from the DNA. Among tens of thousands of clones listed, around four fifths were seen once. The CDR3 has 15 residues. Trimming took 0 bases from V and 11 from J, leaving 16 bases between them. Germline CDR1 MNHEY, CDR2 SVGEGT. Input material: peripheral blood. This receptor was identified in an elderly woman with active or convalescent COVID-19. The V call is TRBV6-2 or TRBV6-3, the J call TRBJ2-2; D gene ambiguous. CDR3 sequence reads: CASSYSNPSSDELFF. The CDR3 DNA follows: TGTGCCAGCAGTTACTCTAACCCGAGCTCCGATGAGCTGTTTTTT.